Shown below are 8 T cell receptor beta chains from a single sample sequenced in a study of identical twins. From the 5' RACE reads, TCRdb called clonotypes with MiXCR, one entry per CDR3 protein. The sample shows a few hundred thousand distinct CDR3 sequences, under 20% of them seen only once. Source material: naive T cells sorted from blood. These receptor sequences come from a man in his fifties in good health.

CDR3 residues: CASSQEGQILSGANVLTF. CDR3 DNA sequence: TGTGCCAGCAGCCAAGAGGGCCAGATCCTCTCTGGGGCCAACGTCCTGACTTTC. V gene TRBV4-2 combines with J gene TRBJ2-6; D is uncertain. Germline V gene sequence: CDR1 LGHNA, CDR2 YNFKEQ. The germline V and J ends were trimmed by 0 bases and 0 bases, with 12 bases remaining between them. This CDR3 is built from 18 residues.

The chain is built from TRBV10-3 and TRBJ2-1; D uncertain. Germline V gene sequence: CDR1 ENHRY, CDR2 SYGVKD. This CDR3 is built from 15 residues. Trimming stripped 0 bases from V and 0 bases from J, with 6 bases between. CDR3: CAISESESSYNEQFF. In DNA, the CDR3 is TGTGCCATCAGTGAGTCCGAGAGCTCCTACAATGAGCAGTTCTTC.

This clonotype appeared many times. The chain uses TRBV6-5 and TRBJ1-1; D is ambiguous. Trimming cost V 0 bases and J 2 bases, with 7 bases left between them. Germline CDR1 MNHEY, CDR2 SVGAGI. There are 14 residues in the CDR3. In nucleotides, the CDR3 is TGTGCCAGCAGTTACTCGGCCAGAAACACTGAAGCTTTCTTT. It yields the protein CASSYSARNTEAFF.

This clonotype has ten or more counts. The CDR3 here is CASSGSYEQYF. CDR3 DNA: TGTGCCAGCAGCGGCTCCTACGAGCAGTACTTC. V is TRBV28 and J is TRBJ2-7; no definite D call. Germline CDR1 reads MDHEN; CDR2 reads SYDVKM. With 6 bases removed from V and 0 bases from J, the gap between germline ends came to 3 bases. This CDR3 comprises 11 residues.

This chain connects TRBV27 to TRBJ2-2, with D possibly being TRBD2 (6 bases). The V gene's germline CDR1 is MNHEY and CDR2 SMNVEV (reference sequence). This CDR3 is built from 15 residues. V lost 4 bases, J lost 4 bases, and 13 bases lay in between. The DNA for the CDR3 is TGTGCCAGCAGTTCCCGGGAGCCAAGCACCGGGGAGCTGTTTTTT. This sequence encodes CASSSREPSTGELFF.

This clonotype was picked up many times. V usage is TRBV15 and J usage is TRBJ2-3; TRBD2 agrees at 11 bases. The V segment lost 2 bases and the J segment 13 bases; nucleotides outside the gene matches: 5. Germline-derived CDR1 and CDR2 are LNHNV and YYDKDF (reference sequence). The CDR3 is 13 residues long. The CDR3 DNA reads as TGTGCCACCAGCAGATCACTAGCGGGGGAGGAGTATTTT. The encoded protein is CATSRSLAGEEYF.

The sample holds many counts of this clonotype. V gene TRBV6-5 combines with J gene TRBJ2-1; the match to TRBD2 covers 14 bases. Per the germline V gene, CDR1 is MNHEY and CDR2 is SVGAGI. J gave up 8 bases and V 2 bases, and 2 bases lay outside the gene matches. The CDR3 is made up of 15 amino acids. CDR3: CASSYGTSGGYEQFF. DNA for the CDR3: TGTGCCAGCAGTTACGGGACTAGCGGGGGCTATGAGCAGTTCTTC.

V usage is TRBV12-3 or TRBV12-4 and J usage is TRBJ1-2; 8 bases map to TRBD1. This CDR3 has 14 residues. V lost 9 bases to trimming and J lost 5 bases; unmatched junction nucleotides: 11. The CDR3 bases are TGTGCCAGTCATCGGACAGGGACCCCATATGGCTACACCTTC. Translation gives CASHRTGTPYGYTF.